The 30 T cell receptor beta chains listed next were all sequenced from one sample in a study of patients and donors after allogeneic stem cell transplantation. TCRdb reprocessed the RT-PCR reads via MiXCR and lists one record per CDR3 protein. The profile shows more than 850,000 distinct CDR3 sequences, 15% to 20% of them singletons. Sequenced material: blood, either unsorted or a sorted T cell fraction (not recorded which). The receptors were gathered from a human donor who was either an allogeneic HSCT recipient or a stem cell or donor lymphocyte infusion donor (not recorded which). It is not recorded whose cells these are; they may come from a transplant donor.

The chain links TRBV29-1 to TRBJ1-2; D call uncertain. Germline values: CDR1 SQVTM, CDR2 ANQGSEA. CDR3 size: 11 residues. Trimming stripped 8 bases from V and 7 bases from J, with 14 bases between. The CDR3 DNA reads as TGCAGCTGTTGGGTCCGAGGTGGCTACACCTTC. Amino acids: CSCWVRGGYTF. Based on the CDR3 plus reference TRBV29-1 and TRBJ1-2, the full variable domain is SAVISQKPSRDICQRGTSLTIQCQVDSQVTMMFWYRQQPGQSLTLIATANQGSEATYESGFVIDKFPISRPNLTFSTLTVSNMSPEDSSIYLCSCWVRGGYTFGSGTRLTVV.

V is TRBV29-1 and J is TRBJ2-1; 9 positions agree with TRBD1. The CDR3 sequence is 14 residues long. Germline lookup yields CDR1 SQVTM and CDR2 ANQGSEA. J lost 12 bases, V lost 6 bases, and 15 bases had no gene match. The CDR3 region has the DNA TGCAGCGTCCCCGGGGACAGGGCCATCCTATGGCAGTTCTTC. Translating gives CSVPGDRAILWQFF.

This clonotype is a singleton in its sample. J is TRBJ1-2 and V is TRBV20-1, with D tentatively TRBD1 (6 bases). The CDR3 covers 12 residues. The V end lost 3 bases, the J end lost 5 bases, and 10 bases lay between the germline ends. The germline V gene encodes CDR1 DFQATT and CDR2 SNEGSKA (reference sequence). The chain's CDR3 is CSASGQTYGYTF. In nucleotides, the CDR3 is TGCAGTGCTAGTGGACAGACTTATGGCTACACCTTC.

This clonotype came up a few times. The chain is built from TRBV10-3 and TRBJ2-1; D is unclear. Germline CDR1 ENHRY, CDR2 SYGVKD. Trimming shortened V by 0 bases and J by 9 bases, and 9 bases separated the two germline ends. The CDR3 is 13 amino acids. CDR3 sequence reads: CAISESTPIEQFF. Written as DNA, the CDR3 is TGTGCCATCAGTGAGTCGACTCCAATTGAGCAGTTCTTC.

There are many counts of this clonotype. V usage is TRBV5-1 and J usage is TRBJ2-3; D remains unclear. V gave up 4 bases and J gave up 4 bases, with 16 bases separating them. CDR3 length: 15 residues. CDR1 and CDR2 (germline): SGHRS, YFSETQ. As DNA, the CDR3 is TGCGCCAGCAGCCCTGAATCAAGTTTCGCAGATACGCAGTATTTT. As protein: CASSPESSFADTQYF.

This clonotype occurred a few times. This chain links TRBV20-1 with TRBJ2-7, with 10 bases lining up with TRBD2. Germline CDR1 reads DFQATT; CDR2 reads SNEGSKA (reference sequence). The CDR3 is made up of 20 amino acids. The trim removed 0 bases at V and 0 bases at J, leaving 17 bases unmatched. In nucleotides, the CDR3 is TGCAGTGCTAGAGATTGGGCACATCTAGCGGGAGTCCCTCCCTCCTACGAGCAGTACTTC. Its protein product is CSARDWAHLAGVPPSYEQYF.

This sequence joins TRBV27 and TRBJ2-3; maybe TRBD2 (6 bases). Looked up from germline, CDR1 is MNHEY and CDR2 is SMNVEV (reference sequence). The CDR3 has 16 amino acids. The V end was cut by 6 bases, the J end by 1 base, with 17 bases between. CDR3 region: CASSPVRDLGTDTQYF. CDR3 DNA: TGTGCCAGCAGCCCCGTCCGGGACTTAGGCACAGATACGCAGTATTTT.

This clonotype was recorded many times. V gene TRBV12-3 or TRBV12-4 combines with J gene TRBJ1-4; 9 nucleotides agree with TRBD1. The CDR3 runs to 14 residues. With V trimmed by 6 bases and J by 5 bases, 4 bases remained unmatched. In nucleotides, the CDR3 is TGTGCCAGCAGGTCCGGGACAGGGAATGAAAAACTGTTTTTT. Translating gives CASRSGTGNEKLFF.

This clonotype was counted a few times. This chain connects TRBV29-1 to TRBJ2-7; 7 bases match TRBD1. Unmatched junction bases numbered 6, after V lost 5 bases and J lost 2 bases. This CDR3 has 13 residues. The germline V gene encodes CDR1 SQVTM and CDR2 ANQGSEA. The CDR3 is CSVRDSKTYEQYF. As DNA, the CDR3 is TGCAGCGTTCGGGACAGCAAAACCTACGAGCAGTACTTC.

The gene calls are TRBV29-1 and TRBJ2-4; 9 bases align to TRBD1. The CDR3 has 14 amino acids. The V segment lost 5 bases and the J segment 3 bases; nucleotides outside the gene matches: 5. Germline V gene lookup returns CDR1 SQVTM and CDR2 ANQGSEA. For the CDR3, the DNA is TGCAGCGTTCGGGACAGGGCCATCAAAAACATTCAGTACTTC. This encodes CSVRDRAIKNIQYF.

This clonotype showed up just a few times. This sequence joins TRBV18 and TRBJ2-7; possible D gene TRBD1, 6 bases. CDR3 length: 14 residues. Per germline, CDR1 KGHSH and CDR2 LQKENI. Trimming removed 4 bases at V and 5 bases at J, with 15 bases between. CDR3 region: CASSLSGVLHEQYF. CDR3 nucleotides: TGTGCCAGCTCACTTTCAGGGGTACTCCACGAGCAGTACTTC.

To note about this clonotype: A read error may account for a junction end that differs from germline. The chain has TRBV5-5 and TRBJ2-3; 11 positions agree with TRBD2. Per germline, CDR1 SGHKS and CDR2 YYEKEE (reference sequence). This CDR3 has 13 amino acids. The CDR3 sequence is CASSASSGRIVDF. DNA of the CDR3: TGTGCCAGCAGCGCGTCTAGCGGGAGGATAGTGGATTTT.

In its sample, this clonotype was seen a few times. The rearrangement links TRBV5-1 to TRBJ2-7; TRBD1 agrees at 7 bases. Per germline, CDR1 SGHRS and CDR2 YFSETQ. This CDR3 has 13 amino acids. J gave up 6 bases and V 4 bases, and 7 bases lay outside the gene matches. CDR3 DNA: TGCGCCAGCAGCCCCGCCGACAGGGTCGAGCAGTACTTC. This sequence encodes CASSPADRVEQYF.

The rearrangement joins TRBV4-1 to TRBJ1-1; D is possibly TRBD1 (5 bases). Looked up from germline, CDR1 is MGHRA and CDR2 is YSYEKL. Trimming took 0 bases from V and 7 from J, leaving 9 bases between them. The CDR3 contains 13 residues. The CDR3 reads CASSQEVGGEAFF. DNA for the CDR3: TGCGCCAGCAGCCAAGAGGTCGGGGGTGAAGCTTTCTTT.

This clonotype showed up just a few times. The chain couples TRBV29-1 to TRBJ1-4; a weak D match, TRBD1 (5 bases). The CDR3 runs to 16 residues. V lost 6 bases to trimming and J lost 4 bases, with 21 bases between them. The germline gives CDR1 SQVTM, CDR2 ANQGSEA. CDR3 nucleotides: TGCAGCGTCTCACGATTCACCGGGACGGTTAATGAAAAACTGTTTTTT. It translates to CSVSRFTGTVNEKLFF.

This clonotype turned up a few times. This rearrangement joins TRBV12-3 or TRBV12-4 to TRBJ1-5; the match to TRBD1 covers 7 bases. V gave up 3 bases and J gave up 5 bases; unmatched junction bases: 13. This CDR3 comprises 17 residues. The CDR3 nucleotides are TGTGCCAGCAGTTTGGGGAGCAGGGGGGAAGTGGATCAGCCCCAGCATTTT. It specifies CASSLGSRGEVDQPQHF.

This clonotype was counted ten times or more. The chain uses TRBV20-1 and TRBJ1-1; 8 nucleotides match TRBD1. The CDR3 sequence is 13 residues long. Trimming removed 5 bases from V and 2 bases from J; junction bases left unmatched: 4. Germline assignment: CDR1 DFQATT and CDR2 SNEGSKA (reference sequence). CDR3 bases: TGCAGTGCTGGGGGGACAGGCAACACTGAAGCTTTCTTT. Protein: CSAGGTGNTEAFF.

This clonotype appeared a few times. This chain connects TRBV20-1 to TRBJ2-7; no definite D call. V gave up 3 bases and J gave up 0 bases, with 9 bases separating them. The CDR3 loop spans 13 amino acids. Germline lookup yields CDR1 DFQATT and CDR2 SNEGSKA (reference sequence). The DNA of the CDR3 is TGCAGTGCTAGTAGGGAAAGCTCCTACGAGCAGTACTTC. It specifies CSASRESSYEQYF.

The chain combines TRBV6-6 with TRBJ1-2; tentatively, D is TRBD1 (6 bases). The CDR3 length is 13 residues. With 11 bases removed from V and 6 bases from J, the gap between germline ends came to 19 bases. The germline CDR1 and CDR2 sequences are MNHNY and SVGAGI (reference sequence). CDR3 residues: CAAMTGAVDGYTF. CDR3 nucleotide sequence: TGTGCCGCTATGACGGGGGCCGTAGATGGCTACACCTTC.

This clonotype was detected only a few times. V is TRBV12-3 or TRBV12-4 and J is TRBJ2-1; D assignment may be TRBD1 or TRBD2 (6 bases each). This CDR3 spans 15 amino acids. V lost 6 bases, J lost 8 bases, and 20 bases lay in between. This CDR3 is CASSSKGGHFYEQFF. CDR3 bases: TGTGCCAGCAGCTCGAAGGGGGGCCACTTTTATGAGCAGTTCTTC.

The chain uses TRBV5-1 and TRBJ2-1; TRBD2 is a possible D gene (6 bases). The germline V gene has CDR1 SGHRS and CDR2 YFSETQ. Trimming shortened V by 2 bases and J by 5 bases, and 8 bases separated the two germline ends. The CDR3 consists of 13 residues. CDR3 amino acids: CASSFSGDNEQFF. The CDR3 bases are TGCGCCAGCAGCTTTAGCGGAGACAATGAGCAGTTCTTC. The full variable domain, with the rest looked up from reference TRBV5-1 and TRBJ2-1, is KAGVTQTPRYLIKTRGQQVTLSCSPISGHRSVSWYQQTPGQGLQFLFEYFSETQRNKGNFPGRFSGRQFSNSRSEMNVSTLELGDSALYLCASSFSGDNEQFFGPGTRLTVL.

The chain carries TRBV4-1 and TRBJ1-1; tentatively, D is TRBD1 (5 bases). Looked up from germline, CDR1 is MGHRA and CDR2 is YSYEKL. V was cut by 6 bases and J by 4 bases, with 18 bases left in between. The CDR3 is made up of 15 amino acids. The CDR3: CASRPGEGRVTEAFF. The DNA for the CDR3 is TGCGCCAGCAGGCCGGGCGAGGGGCGAGTCACTGAAGCTTTCTTT.

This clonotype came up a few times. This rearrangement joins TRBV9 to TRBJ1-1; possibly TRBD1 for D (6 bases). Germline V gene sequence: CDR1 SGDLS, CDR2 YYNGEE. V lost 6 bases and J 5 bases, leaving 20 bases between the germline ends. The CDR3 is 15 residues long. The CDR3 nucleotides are TGTGCCAGCACAACAGGGCCCGGCCTTGGGACTGAAGCTTTCTTT. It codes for CASTTGPGLGTEAFF.

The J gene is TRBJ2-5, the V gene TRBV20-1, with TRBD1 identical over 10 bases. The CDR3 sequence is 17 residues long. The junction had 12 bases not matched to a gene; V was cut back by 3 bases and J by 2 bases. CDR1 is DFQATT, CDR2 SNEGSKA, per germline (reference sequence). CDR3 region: CSARPPPGTGEQETQYF. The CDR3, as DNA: TGCAGTGCTAGGCCTCCACCCGGGACAGGGGAACAAGAGACCCAGTACTTC.

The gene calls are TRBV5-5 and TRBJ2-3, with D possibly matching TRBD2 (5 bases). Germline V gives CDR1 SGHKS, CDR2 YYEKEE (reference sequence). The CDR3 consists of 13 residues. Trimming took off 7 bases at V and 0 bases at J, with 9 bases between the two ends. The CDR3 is CASEWESTDTQYF. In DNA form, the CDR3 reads TGTGCCAGCGAGTGGGAGAGCACAGATACGCAGTATTTT.

Here the CDR3 reads CSAPDRGYGEAFF. Here the CDR3 DNA reads TGCAGTGCACCGGACAGGGGTTATGGTGAAGCTTTCTTT. The rearrangement links TRBV20-1 to TRBJ1-1; TRBD1 matches 9 bases. The CDR3 covers 13 residues. Germline CDR1 DFQATT, CDR2 SNEGSKA (reference sequence). V dropped 6 bases and J dropped 7; count of bases not matched to a gene: 9.

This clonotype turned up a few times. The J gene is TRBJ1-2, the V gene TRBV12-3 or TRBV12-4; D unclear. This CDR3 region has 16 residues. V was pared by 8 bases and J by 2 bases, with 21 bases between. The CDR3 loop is CASVAENSYKNYGYTF. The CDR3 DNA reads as TGTGCCAGCGTGGCGGAAAACAGTTATAAAAACTATGGCTACACCTTC.

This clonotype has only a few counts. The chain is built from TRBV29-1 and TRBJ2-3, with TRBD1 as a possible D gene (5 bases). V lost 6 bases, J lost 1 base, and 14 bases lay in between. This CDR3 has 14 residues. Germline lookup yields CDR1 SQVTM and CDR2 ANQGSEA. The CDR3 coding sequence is TGCAGCGTCGATTCAGGGATCCGCACAGATACGCAGTATTTT. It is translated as CSVDSGIRTDTQYF.

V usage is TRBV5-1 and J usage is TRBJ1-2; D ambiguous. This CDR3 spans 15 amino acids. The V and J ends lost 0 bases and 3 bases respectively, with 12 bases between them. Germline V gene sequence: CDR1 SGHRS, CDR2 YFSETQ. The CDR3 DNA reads TGCGCCAGCAGCTTGGATAAAAGGAGTTACTATGGCTACACCTTC. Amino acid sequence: CASSLDKRSYYGYTF.

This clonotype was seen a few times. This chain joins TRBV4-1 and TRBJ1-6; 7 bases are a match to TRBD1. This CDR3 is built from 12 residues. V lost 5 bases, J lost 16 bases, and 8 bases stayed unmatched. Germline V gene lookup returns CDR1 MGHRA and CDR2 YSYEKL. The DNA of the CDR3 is TGCGCCAGCAGCGCCCCACAGGGGAGGCTCCACTTT. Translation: CASSAPQGRLHF.